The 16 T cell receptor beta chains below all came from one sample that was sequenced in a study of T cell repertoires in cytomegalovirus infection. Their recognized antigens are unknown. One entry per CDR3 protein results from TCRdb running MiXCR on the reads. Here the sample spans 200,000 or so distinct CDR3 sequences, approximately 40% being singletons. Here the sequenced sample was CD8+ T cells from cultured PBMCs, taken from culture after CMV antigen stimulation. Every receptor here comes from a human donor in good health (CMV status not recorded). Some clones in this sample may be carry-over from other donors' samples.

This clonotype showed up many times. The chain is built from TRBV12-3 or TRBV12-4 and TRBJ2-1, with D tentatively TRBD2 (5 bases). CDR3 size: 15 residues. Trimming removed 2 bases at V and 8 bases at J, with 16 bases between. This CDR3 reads CASSLRGSAFDEQFF. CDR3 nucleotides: TGTGCCAGCAGTTTACGGGGTTCTGCCTTCGATGAGCAGTTCTTC.

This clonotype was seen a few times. The CDR3 reads CASSPTGGLYEQYF. The DNA for the CDR3 is TGTGCCAGCAGTCCGACAGGGGGCCTATACGAGCAGTACTTC. This chain connects TRBV12-3 or TRBV12-4 to TRBJ2-7; 10 nucleotides line up with TRBD1. The CDR3 is made up of 14 amino acids. V dropped 5 bases and J dropped 4; count of bases not matched to a gene: 5.

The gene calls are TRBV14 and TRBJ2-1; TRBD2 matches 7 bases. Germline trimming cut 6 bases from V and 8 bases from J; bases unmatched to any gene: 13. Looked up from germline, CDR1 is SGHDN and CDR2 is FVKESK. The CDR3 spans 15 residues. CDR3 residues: CASRSGTTGVDEQFF. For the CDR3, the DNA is TGTGCCAGCAGATCCGGGACTACCGGAGTTGATGAGCAGTTCTTC.

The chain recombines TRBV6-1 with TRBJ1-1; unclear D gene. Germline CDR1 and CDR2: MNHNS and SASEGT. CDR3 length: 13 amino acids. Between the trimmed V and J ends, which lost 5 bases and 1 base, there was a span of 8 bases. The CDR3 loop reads CASSSSANTEAFF. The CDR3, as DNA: TGTGCCAGCAGTTCATCGGCGAACACTGAAGCTTTCTTT.

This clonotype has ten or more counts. CDR3 DNA: TGTGCCAGCAGTCGACAGGGAGCCCCTTCCTACAATGAGCAGTTCTTC. Residues: CASSRQGAPSYNEQFF. The chain carries TRBV7-2 and TRBJ2-1; TRBD1 matches 7 bases. The J segment lost 1 base and the V segment lost 6 bases, leaving 9 bases of the junction unmatched. Germline V gene data show CDR1 as SGHTA and CDR2 as FQGNSA. This CDR3 comprises 16 residues.

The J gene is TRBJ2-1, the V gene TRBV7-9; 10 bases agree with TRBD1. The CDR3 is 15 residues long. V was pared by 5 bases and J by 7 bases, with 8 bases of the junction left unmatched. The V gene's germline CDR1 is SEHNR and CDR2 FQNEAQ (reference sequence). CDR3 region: CASSPTGTGVNEQFF. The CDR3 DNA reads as TGTGCCAGCAGCCCAACCGGGACAGGGGTTAATGAGCAGTTCTTC.

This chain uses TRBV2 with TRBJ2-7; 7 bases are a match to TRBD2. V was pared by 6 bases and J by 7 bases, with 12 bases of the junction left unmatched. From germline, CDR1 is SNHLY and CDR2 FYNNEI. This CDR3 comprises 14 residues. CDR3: CASRTGGLTGEQYF. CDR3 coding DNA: TGTGCCAGCAGAACGGGAGGCCTGACGGGGGAGCAGTACTTC.

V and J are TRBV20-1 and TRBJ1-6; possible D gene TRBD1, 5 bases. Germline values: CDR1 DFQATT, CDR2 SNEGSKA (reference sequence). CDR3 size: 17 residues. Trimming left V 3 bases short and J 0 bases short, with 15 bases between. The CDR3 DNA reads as TGCAGTGCTAGGGGAGAGGGGCTGAGCTCCTATAATTCACCCCTCCACTTT. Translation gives CSARGEGLSSYNSPLHF.

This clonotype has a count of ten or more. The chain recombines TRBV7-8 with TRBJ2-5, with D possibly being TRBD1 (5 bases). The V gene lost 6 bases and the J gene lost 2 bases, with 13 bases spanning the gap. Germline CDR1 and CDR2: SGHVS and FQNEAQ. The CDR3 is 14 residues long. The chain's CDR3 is CASSLGAGQETQYF. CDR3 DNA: TGTGCCAGCAGTCTTGGGGCAGGACAAGAGACCCAGTACTTC.

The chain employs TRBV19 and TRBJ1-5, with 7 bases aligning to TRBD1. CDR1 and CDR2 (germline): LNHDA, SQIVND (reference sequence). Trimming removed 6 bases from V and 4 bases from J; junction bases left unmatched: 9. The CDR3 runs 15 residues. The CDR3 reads CASRGPGQLNQPQHF. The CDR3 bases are TGTGCCAGTAGAGGACCGGGACAGTTAAATCAGCCCCAGCATTTT. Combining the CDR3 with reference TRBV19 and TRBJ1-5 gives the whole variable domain DGGITQSPKYLFRKEGQNVTLSCEQNLNHDAMYWYRQDPGQGLRLIYYSQIVNDFQKGDIAEGYSVSREKKESFPLTVTSAQKNPTAFYLCASRGPGQLNQPQHFGDGTRLSIL.

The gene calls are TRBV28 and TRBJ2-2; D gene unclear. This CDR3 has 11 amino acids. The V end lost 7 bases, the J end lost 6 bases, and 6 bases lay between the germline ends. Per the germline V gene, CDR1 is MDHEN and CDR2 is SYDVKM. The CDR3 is CASTFAGELFF. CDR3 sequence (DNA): TGTGCCAGCACATTTGCCGGGGAGCTGTTTTTT.

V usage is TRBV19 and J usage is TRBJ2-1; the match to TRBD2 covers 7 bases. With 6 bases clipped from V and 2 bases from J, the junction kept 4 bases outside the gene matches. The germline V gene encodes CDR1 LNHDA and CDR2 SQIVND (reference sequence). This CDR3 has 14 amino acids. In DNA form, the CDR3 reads TGTGCCAGTAGGCTAGCGGCGACCTACAATGAGCAGTTCTTC. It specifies CASRLAATYNEQFF.

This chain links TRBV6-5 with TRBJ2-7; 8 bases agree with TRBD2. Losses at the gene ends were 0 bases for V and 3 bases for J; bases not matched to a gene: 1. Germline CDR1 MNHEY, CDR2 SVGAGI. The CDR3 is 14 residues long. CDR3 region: CASSYSGTSYEQYF. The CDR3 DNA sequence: TGTGCCAGCAGTTACTCCGGGACTAGCTACGAGCAGTACTTC.

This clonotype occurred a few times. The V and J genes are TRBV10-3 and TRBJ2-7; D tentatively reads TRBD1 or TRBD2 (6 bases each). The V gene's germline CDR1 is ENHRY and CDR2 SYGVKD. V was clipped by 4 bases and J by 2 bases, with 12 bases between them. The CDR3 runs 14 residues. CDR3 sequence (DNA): TGTGCCATCAGTGGGAGGGACACCGCCTACGAGCAGTACTTC. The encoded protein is CAISGRDTAYEQYF.

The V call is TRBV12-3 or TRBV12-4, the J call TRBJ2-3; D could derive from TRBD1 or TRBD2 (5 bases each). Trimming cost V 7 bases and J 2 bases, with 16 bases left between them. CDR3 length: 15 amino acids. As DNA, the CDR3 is TGTGCCAGCACGCTACTAGGGGACCTCACAGATACGCAGTATTTT. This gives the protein CASTLLGDLTDTQYF.

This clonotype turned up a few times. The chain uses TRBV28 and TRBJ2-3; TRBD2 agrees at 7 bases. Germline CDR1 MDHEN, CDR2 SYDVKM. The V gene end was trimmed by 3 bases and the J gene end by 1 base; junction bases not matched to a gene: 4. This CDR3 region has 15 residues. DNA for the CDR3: TGTGCCAGCAGTTTTTCCAGCGGGGGCACAGATACGCAGTATTTT. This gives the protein CASSFSSGGTDTQYF.